This T cell receptor (beta chain) was retrieved from a study of blood T cell repertoires in COVID-19. Study-level information: T cells, B-cell-depleted T cells, or PBMCs supplied cDNA or gDNA.

CDR1 and CDR2 from the germline V gene are MDHEN and SYDVKM. V was clipped by 5 bases and J by 10 bases, with 21 bases between them. CDR3 length: 15 residues. The table came from immunoSEQ multiplex PCR; TCRdb's copy has only in-frame clones and leaves some out. The sample comprises fewer than 250,000 clones, around 90% of which are singletons, and under 2% rests with the top ten. The clonotype originates from a man aged 65-85 years with acute or convalescent COVID-19. The J gene is TRBJ2-1, the V gene TRBV28; D is unresolved. The sequencing input was peripheral blood. The chain's CDR3 is CASSLAPQEPREQFF. The CDR3, as DNA: TGTGCCAGCAGTCTGGCGCCCCAGGAACCTCGCGAGCAGTTCTTC.